Each of the 17 T cell receptor beta chains below was sequenced from the same sample in a study of blood T cell repertoires in COVID-19. The repertoire was sequenced with immunoSEQ multiplex PCR; TCRdb's copy has only in-frame clones and lacks some. The repertoire has 85,000 to 130,000 clones, about 80% of them found once; the top ten carry about 3.3%. The sample comprised peripheral blood. The receptors originated from a woman of 80 years or more with active or convalescent COVID-19.

The V and J genes are TRBV14 and TRBJ2-2; 9 nucleotides match TRBD1. The CDR3 runs to 16 residues. After removal of 1 base from V and 7 bases from J, the junction contained 7 bases not matched to a gene. Per the germline V gene, CDR1 is SGHDN and CDR2 is FVKESK. The CDR3 nucleotides are TGTGCCAGCAGCCAAGGGCACGGACAGGGGTTCGGGGAGCTGTTTTTT. This codes for CASSQGHGQGFGELFF.

The V gene is TRBV9, the J gene TRBJ2-1; 12 nucleotides align to TRBD2. With V trimmed by 3 bases and J by 5 bases, 6 bases remained unmatched. From germline, CDR1 is SGDLS and CDR2 YYNGEE. The CDR3 has 16 residues. CDR3 DNA: TGTGCCAGCAGCGCAACTAGCGGGGGGTCGAACAATGAGCAGTTCTTC. Its protein product is CASSATSGGSNNEQFF.

V gene TRBV19 combines with J gene TRBJ2-7; D perhaps matches TRBD1 (6 bases). Germline values: CDR1 LNHDA, CDR2 SQIVND (reference sequence). The CDR3 covers 14 residues. V was cut by 5 bases and J by 2 bases, with 13 bases left in between. The CDR3 region is CASSPRQAPYEQYF. The DNA for the CDR3 is TGTGCCAGTAGTCCCCGACAGGCCCCCTACGAGCAGTACTTC.

This clone was detected a few times. The gene calls are TRBV7-9 and TRBJ1-3; D is possibly TRBD1 (6 bases). This CDR3 has 14 amino acids. Germline CDR1 reads SEHNR; CDR2 reads FQNEAQ (reference sequence). Trimming took 7 bases from V and 2 from J, leaving 12 bases between them. The CDR3 DNA follows: TGTGCCAGCACCCACAGGGAACCTGGAAACACCATATATTTT. Its translation is CASTHREPGNTIYF.

In its sample, this clone was seen once. The chain recombines TRBV7-2 with TRBJ2-1; D may be TRBD1 (6 bases). Trimming left V 1 base short and J 7 bases short, with 17 bases between. In germline, CDR1 is SGHTA, CDR2 FQGNSA. The CDR3 has 16 amino acids. The CDR3: CASSLDASFRGNEQFF. The CDR3 bases are TGTGCCAGCAGCTTAGACGCTAGCTTTAGGGGGAATGAGCAGTTCTTC. The variable domain in full, with the rest retrieved from reference TRBV7-2 and TRBJ2-1, is GAGVSQSPSNKVTEKGKDVELRCDPISGHTALYWYRQSLGQGLEFLIYFQGNSAPDKSGLPSDRFSAERTGGSVSTLTIQRTQQEDSAVYLCASSLDASFRGNEQFFGPGTRLTVL.

V is TRBV6-2 or TRBV6-3 and J is TRBJ2-3; 7 bases are shared with TRBD2. V trimming: 2 bases; J trimming: 4 bases; junction bases outside the gene matches: 6. Germline CDR1 MNHEY, CDR2 SVGEGT. The CDR3 has 15 amino acids. The CDR3 protein is CASSYVREPPDTQYF. The CDR3 coding sequence is TGTGCCAGCAGTTACGTGCGGGAGCCCCCAGATACGCAGTATTTT.

The rearrangement joins TRBV6-5 to TRBJ2-4; a weak D match, TRBD1 (6 bases). The CDR3 has 16 residues. Germline loops: CDR1 MNHEY, CDR2 SVGAGI. The ends were cut back, 0 bases at V and 0 bases at J, with 9 bases in the middle. CDR3: CASSYSTGLAKNIQYF. CDR3 bases: TGTGCCAGCAGTTACTCGACAGGCCTAGCCAAAAACATTCAGTACTTC.

Concerning this clone: A junction end diverges from the germline sequence, so it may reflect a read error. This chain's CDR3 is CTSSLGTGRTDTQYF. CDR3 in DNA: TGCACCAGCAGCTTGGGGACAGGGAGGACAGATACGCAGTATTTT. The chain couples TRBV5-1 to TRBJ2-3; 9 positions agree with TRBD1. The CDR3 has 15 residues. In germline, CDR1 is SGHRS, CDR2 YFSETQ.

This chain joins TRBV12-5 and TRBJ1-1; D unclear. Deletions cut 4 bases from V and 5 bases from J, with 5 bases between. The CDR3 runs to 11 residues. The V gene's germline CDR1 is LGHNT and CDR2 FRNRAP. This CDR3 is CASGSLTEAFF. Here the CDR3 DNA reads TGTGCTAGTGGTTCACTTACTGAAGCTTTCTTT.

The chain links TRBV18 to TRBJ1-1; 9 bases align to TRBD1. CDR1 and CDR2 (germline): KGHSH, LQKENI. J was trimmed by 4 bases and V by 4 bases; bases with no gene match: 7. The CDR3 has 15 amino acids. CDR3 protein: CASSLRTGASTEAFF. CDR3 DNA: TGTGCCAGCTCACTGAGGACAGGGGCGAGCACTGAAGCTTTCTTT.

The V and J genes are TRBV5-4 and TRBJ2-6; no reliable D call. The CDR3 is 16 amino acids. The germline V gene has CDR1 SGHNT and CDR2 YYREEE (reference sequence). The V end was cut by 5 bases, the J end by 0 bases, with 12 bases between. The CDR3 DNA sequence: TGTGCCAGCAGTCCGGTGCCTTTCTCTGGGGCCAACGTCCTGACTTTC. It yields the protein CASSPVPFSGANVLTF.

The chain combines TRBV28 with TRBJ2-1, with TRBD1 matching over 7 bases. The CDR3 is 19 residues long. Germline V gives CDR1 MDHEN, CDR2 SYDVKM. Trimming cost V 2 bases and J 5 bases; bases outside gene matches: 18. The CDR3 coding sequence is TGTGCCAGCAGTTTACTATTAAGACAGGGTAAATTTGTGGACAATGAGCAGTTCTTC. This translates into CASSLLLRQGKFVDNEQFF.

The V call is TRBV6-2 or TRBV6-3, the J call TRBJ1-1, with D possibly TRBD1 on 5 matching bases. Germline V gives CDR1 MNHEY, CDR2 SVGEGT. CDR3 size: 17 residues. V was clipped by 5 bases and J by 2 bases, with 21 bases between them. The CDR3, as DNA: TGTGCCAGCAGTCCCCCGATGGGGCAAAGGGGCAACACTGAAGCTTTCTTT. This codes for CASSPPMGQRGNTEAFF.

This chain connects TRBV5-6 to TRBJ1-5, with 9 bases lining up with TRBD1. The length of the CDR3 is 15 residues. V trimming: 2 bases; J trimming: 7 bases; junction bases outside the gene matches: 7. CDR1 is SGHDT, CDR2 YYEEEE, per germline. This CDR3 reads CASSFKGQGQQPQHF. The DNA of the CDR3 is TGTGCCAGCAGCTTTAAGGGACAGGGACAACAGCCCCAGCATTTT. Drawing the rest from reference TRBV5-6 and TRBJ1-5, the complete variable domain is DAGVTQSPTHLIKTRGQQVTLRCSPKSGHDTVSWYQQALGQGPQFIFQYYEEEERQRGNFPDRFSGHQFPNYSSELNVNALLLGDSALYLCASSFKGQGQQPQHFGDGTRLSIL.

The V gene is TRBV10-2, the J gene TRBJ1-1; maybe TRBD1 (6 bases). The germline V gene encodes CDR1 WSHSY and CDR2 SAAADI. V shed 6 bases and J shed 0 bases, with 8 bases lying between them. CDR3 length equals 13 residues. CDR3 sequence (DNA): TGCGCCAGCAGCGGGACAATGAACACTGAAGCTTTCTTT. The encoded protein is CASSGTMNTEAFF.

The CDR3 DNA sequence: TGTGCCAGCCGGACAGGGGACGGCTATGGCTACACCTTC. As protein: CASRTGDGYGYTF. V usage is TRBV18 and J usage is TRBJ1-2; 9 bases line up with TRBD1. CDR1 KGHSH and CDR2 LQKENI come from the germline V gene. The CDR3 covers 13 residues. The junction had 5 bases not matched to a gene; V was cut back by 8 bases and J by 4 bases.

Only one count was recorded for this clone. The chain links TRBV6-2 or TRBV6-3 to TRBJ2-7; 8 bases agree with TRBD2. The germline gives CDR1 MNHEY, CDR2 SVGEGT. The CDR3 length is 13 residues. The V segment lost 4 bases and the J segment 4 bases; nucleotides outside the gene matches: 3. The CDR3 here is CASSLGGRYEQYF. The CDR3 DNA reads TGTGCCAGCAGTTTGGGCGGGAGGTACGAGCAGTACTTC.